This entry lists 26 T cell receptor beta chains sequenced from one sample in a study of CD4 T cells in relation to SARS-CoV-2 and coronaviruses. Before the COVID-19 pandemic, during about 2011-2019, CD4+ T cells were taken from unexposed donors. Isolation of CD4+ T cells took place after about 9 days in culture. Sequencing used immunoSEQ multiplex PCR; TCRdb keeps in-frame clones, though not all of them. Of tens of thousands of clones listed, around 75% are singletons. No antigens are known for them. The sample consisted of CD4+ T cells from PBMCs, cultured in vitro. These receptors were obtained from a human donor in good health.

The rearrangement uses TRBV6-2 or TRBV6-3 and TRBJ1-1; D is undetermined. CDR1 is MNHEY and CDR2 is SVGEGT in the germline V gene. The CDR3 totals 13 residues. V was cut by 2 bases and J by 1 base, with 5 bases left in between. CDR3 amino acids: CASSYIGNTEAFF. The DNA of the CDR3 is TGTGCCAGCAGTTACATCGGGAACACTGAAGCTTTCTTT.

This clone was picked up a small number of times. Other DNA sequences of this sample code for an identical CDR3. The rearrangement links TRBV5-1 to TRBJ1-2; a possible D gene is TRBD1 (5 bases). Germline V gives CDR1 SGHRS, CDR2 YFSETQ. Trimming shortened V by 1 base and J by 2 bases, and 9 bases separated the two germline ends. This CDR3 is 14 amino acids long. In nucleotides, the CDR3 is TGCGCCAGCAGCTTGACCACAGGAAACTATGGCTACACCTTC. Translating it yields CASSLTTGNYGYTF.

The chain uses TRBV11-2 and TRBJ2-1; 14 bases are a match to TRBD2. The CDR3 is 16 amino acids. V was pared by 5 bases and J by 9 bases, with 9 bases of the junction left unmatched. Germline-derived CDR1 and CDR2 are SGHAT and FQNNGV. The CDR3 is CASSNSGTSGSFEQFF. CDR3 DNA: TGTGCCAGCAGCAATTCCGGGACTAGCGGGAGCTTTGAGCAGTTCTTC.

The rearrangement joins TRBV4-1 to TRBJ2-7, with no clear D. CDR1 is MGHRA and CDR2 is YSYEKL in the germline V gene. This CDR3 comprises 15 residues. V lost 4 bases to trimming and J lost 7 bases, with 20 bases between them. Here the CDR3 DNA reads TGCGCCAGCAGCCTCACTTCAAGGGCGGCACGGGAGCAGTACTTC. This sequence encodes CASSLTSRAAREQYF.

The J gene is TRBJ1-5, the V gene TRBV6-2 or TRBV6-3; D is undetermined. The CDR3 spans 15 residues. The V gene lost 6 bases and the J gene lost 2 bases, with 14 bases spanning the gap. CDR1 is MNHEY, CDR2 SVGEGT, per germline. This chain's CDR3 is CASSLDGWGNQPQHF. The CDR3 DNA sequence: TGTGCCAGCAGCCTTGACGGGTGGGGCAATCAGCCCCAGCATTTT.

The chain recombines TRBV5-8 with TRBJ1-6; D is ambiguous. The V and J ends lost 0 bases and 0 bases respectively, with 10 bases between them. Germline CDR1 reads SGHTS; CDR2 reads YDEGEE. The CDR3 totals 17 residues. DNA for the CDR3: TGTGCCAGCAGCTTGGGGCCACGTAGCTCCTATAATTCACCCCTCCACTTT. It specifies CASSLGPRSSYNSPLHF.

This chain connects TRBV5-6 to TRBJ1-1; 7 bases line up with TRBD1. Germline assignment: CDR1 SGHDT and CDR2 YYEEEE. Germline trimming cut 4 bases from V and 1 base from J; bases unmatched to any gene: 4. The CDR3 totals 14 residues. The CDR3 loop is CASSRGQRNTEAFF. The CDR3 DNA is TGTGCCAGCAGCAGGGGACAGAGGAACACTGAAGCTTTCTTT.

This chain connects TRBV3-1 (or the pseudogene TRBV3-2) to TRBJ2-5; 7 bases map to TRBD1. Germline V gives CDR1 LGHDT, CDR2 YNNKEL (reference sequence). The CDR3 loop spans 14 amino acids. J gave up 2 bases and V 5 bases, and 5 bases lay outside the gene matches. CDR3 coding DNA: TGTGCCAGCAGCTTACCGGGACAGCAAGAGACCCAGTACTTC. It encodes CASSLPGQQETQYF.

The genes are TRBV18 and TRBJ1-3; D not resolved. The CDR3 is 15 amino acids. Germline CDR1 reads KGHSH; CDR2 reads LQKENI. V lost 5 bases, J lost 2 bases, and 13 bases lay in between. The CDR3 nucleotides are TGTGCCAGCTCATGGGTGGCTGGGGCTGGAAACACCATATATTTT. It is translated as CASSWVAGAGNTIYF.

This clone was found a few times. The chain is built from TRBV23-1 and TRBJ1-5; D is unclear. TRBV23-1 carries the ORF label, with uncertain function. This CDR3 spans 16 amino acids. Trimming took 2 bases from V and 0 from J, leaving 11 bases between them. Here the CDR3 reads CASSQLDRYSNQPQHF. CDR3 nucleotide sequence: TGCGCCAGCAGTCAACTGGACCGGTATAGCAATCAGCCCCAGCATTTT.

V and J are TRBV4-3 and TRBJ2-2; D uncertain. This CDR3 comprises 14 residues. The germline V gene has CDR1 LGHNA and CDR2 YSLEER. V was cut by 1 base and J by 4 bases, with 7 bases left in between. CDR3 nucleotides: TGCGCCAGCAGCCAAGGACGGATCACCGGGGAGCTGTTTTTT. This gives the protein CASSQGRITGELFF.

V usage is TRBV7-2 and J usage is TRBJ2-1; D is unresolved. The CDR3 totals 12 residues. V was shortened by 2 bases and J by 7 bases, with 6 bases between the two germline ends. CDR1 is SGHTA, CDR2 FQGNSA, per germline. CDR3 protein: CASSLNPNEQFF. DNA of the CDR3: TGTGCCAGCAGCTTAAATCCGAATGAGCAGTTCTTC.

The gene calls are TRBV24-1 and TRBJ2-1; 8 bases map to TRBD2. V was clipped by 5 bases and J by 0 bases; unmatched bases: 5. The germline V gene has CDR1 KGHDR and CDR2 SFDVKD. The CDR3 runs to 16 residues. CDR3 sequence: CATSGGGGSSYNEQFF. CDR3 bases: TGTGCCACCAGTGGAGGCGGGGGGTCCTCCTACAATGAGCAGTTCTTC.

This sequence joins TRBV5-4 and TRBJ2-3; a weak D match, TRBD2 (6 bases). CDR1 SGHNT and CDR2 YYREEE come from the germline V gene (reference sequence). V lost 1 base and J lost 5, with 14 bases in between. The CDR3 is made up of 15 amino acids. CDR3 sequence reads: CASSLYGGSQDTQYF. The CDR3 DNA sequence: TGTGCCAGCAGCTTGTATGGAGGGTCGCAAGATACGCAGTATTTT.

Relative to its sample, this clone is medium-sized (0.01 to 0.1%). This chain uses TRBV5-4 with TRBJ2-7, with 8 positions matching TRBD1. The germline V gene encodes CDR1 SGHNT and CDR2 YYREEE (reference sequence). CDR3 size: 12 residues. The junction had 3 bases not matched to a gene; V was cut back by 8 bases and J by 2 bases. The CDR3 DNA is TGTGCCAGTGGGACAGGCCCCTACGAGCAGTACTTC. Its translation is CASGTGPYEQYF.

The J gene is TRBJ1-4, the V gene TRBV6-1; 9 nucleotides match TRBD1. The CDR3 is 16 residues long. The germline CDR1 and CDR2 sequences are MNHNS and SASEGT. The V and J ends lost 3 bases and 10 bases, in that order; junction bases with no gene match: 12. CDR3 nucleotides: TGTGCCAGCAGTGACCCCGGACAGGGGCCTTTCGGAAAACTGTTTTTT. This translates into CASSDPGQGPFGKLFF.

The rearrangement links TRBV5-4 to TRBJ2-5, with no clear D. Trimming took 1 base from V and 3 from J, leaving 4 bases between them. The germline gives CDR1 SGHNT, CDR2 YYREEE (reference sequence). The CDR3 covers 12 residues. CDR3 residues: CASSLLEETQYF. CDR3 bases: TGTGCCAGCAGCTTGTTAGAAGAGACCCAGTACTTC.

The rearrangement joins TRBV4-1 to TRBJ1-1; tentative D call: TRBD1 (6 bases). Germline V lookup: CDR1 MGHRA, CDR2 YSYEKL. The V end was cut by 1 base, the J end by 6 bases, with 9 bases between. The CDR3 extends over 13 amino acids. The CDR3 protein is CASSQVTGPEAFF. In DNA form, the CDR3 reads TGCGCCAGCAGCCAAGTTACAGGGCCTGAAGCTTTCTTT.

The chain links TRBV18 to TRBJ1-6; tentative D call: TRBD1 (5 bases). This CDR3 comprises 15 residues. V lost 3 bases and J lost 11, with 17 bases in between. Germline CDR1 KGHSH, CDR2 LQKENI. The CDR3 DNA is TGTGCCAGCTCACCGGAAAGCGGGACCAGGACACCCCTCCACTTT. Translating it yields CASSPESGTRTPLHF. Filled out from reference TRBV18 and TRBJ1-6, the complete variable domain reads NAGVMQNPRHLVRRRGQEARLRCSPMKGHSHVYWYRQLPEEGLKFMVYLQKENIIDESGMPKERFSAEFPKEGPSILRIQQVVRGDSAAYFCASSPESGTRTPLHFGNGTRLTVT.

This clone was seen only once. Here the CDR3 DNA reads TGCGCCAGCAGCTTGGGGGCTAGCGGTACTAGCACAGATACGCAGTATTTT. Amino acid sequence: CASSLGASGTSTDTQYF. The chain uses TRBV5-1 and TRBJ2-3; 7 bases line up with TRBD2. Germline V gene data show CDR1 as SGHRS and CDR2 as YFSETQ. The CDR3 totals 17 residues. J gave up 0 bases and V 0 bases, and 7 bases lay outside the gene matches. The whole variable domain, remainder taken from reference TRBV5-1 and TRBJ2-3, is KAGVTQTPRYLIKTRGQQVTLSCSPISGHRSVSWYQQTPGQGLQFLFEYFSETQRNKGNFPGRFSGRQFSNSRSEMNVSTLELGDSALYLCASSLGASGTSTDTQYFGPGTRLTVL.

This rearrangement joins TRBV11-1 to TRBJ1-1, with TRBD1 matching over 8 bases. CDR1 and CDR2 (germline): SGHAT, FQDESV (reference sequence). This CDR3 has 14 amino acids. V was clipped by 5 bases and J by 1 base; unmatched bases: 3. CDR3 in DNA: TGTGCCAGCAGCCCAGGGGGCCGGAACACTGAAGCTTTCTTT. Translating it yields CASSPGGRNTEAFF. The full variable domain, in which reference TRBV11-1 and TRBJ1-1 provide the parts outside the CDR3, is EAEVAQSPRYKITEKSQAVAFWCDPISGHATLYWYRQILGQGPELLVQFQDESVVDDSQLPKDRFSAERLKGVDSTLKIQPAELGDSAMYLCASSPGGRNTEAFFGQGTRLTVV.

This clone was picked up a small number of times. V is TRBV19 and J is TRBJ1-6, with 10 bases that match TRBD1. The germline V gene encodes CDR1 LNHDA and CDR2 SQIVND (reference sequence). The CDR3 spans 13 residues. The junction had 5 bases not matched to a gene; V was cut back by 9 bases and J by 9 bases. This CDR3 is CASRQGAGSPLHF. The CDR3 bases are TGTGCCAGCCGACAGGGGGCTGGTTCACCCCTCCACTTT.

This chain uses TRBV12-3 or TRBV12-4 with TRBJ1-5, with unresolved D. This CDR3 has 12 amino acids. The ends were cut back, 0 bases at V and 7 bases at J, with 4 bases in the middle. CDR3 sequence reads: CASSLAGQPQHF. In DNA form, the CDR3 reads TGTGCCAGCAGTTTAGCCGGGCAGCCCCAGCATTTT.

This rearrangement joins TRBV11-3 to TRBJ2-5; D is possibly TRBD2 (6 bases). The germline CDR1 and CDR2 sequences are SGHNT and YENEEA. This CDR3 has 17 residues. The germline V and J ends were trimmed by 1 base and 2 bases, with 17 bases remaining between them. The CDR3 protein is CASSLGPGGHLQETQYF. The DNA for the CDR3 is TGTGCCAGCAGCTTAGGGCCCGGAGGGCACCTTCAAGAGACCCAGTACTTC.

CDR3 nucleotides: TGCAGCGTTGGGGGGTACGAGCAGTACTTC. Its translation is CSVGGYEQYF. V is TRBV29-1 and J is TRBJ2-7; the D call may be TRBD1 or TRBD2 (5 bases each). V lost 4 bases, J lost 4 bases, and 5 bases lay in between. The CDR3 is 10 residues long. CDR1 and CDR2 from the germline V gene are SQVTM and ANQGSEA.

This clone was observed a handful of times. This chain uses TRBV5-4 with TRBJ1-3; D is unclear. V lost 0 bases and J 4 bases, leaving 5 bases between the germline ends. The CDR3 is made up of 13 amino acids. Germline CDR1 and CDR2: SGHNT and YYREEE (reference sequence). CDR3 amino acids: CASSLGSGNTIYF. CDR3 in DNA: TGTGCCAGCAGCTTGGGTTCGGGAAACACCATATATTTT.